This TCR beta chain derives from a study of hypomethylating agent response in myelodysplastic syndrome. Study-wide background: Most often mutated was TET2, found in 5 of 11 patients. Overall study results and limits: This small study analyzed only approximately eleven patients. Non-responders showed more contracted clonotypes post-treatment, while responders showed more novel ones.

Bulk bone marrow was analyzed without sorting T-cell subsets. This clone was recorded only once. Its antigen remains unidentified. This CDR3 spans 13 amino acids. The V end lost 2 bases, the J end lost 1 base, and 5 bases lay between the germline ends. Looked up from germline, CDR1 is MGHDK and CDR2 is SYGVNS. Only in-frame clones appear in the TCRdb table, and some are missing; sequencing was by immunoSEQ multiplex PCR. This sample has 5,000 to 6,000 clones; roughly 87% occur once, and the top ten carry just under 15%. This clonotype was obtained from a human donor with myelodysplastic syndrome. The rearrangement uses TRBV25-1 and TRBJ1-1, with D tentatively TRBD1 (5 bases). Sample: bone marrow, taken before or after starting hypomethylating agent treatment for myelodysplastic syndrome (not recorded which). In nucleotides, the CDR3 is TGTGCCAGCAGTGAAGGGGGGAACACTGAAGCTTTCTTT. It is translated as CASSEGGNTEAFF.